This T cell receptor beta chain is from a study of monozygotic twins with inflammatory bowel disease. On this clonotype itself: The antigen is not known.

Per germline, CDR1 SGHRS and CDR2 YFSETQ. This CDR3 region has 15 residues. General observations from the study: Limited power may explain why concordant and discordant twins showed no difference in repertoire similarity. TCRbeta inverse Simpson diversity was decreased in IBD patients versus healthy co-twins.

The study subjected TCRalpha and TCRbeta cDNA to two nested PCRs of approximately 16 and 10 cycles. Reanalyzing the 5' RACE reads, TCRdb keeps one entry per CDR3 protein, without DNA. Reported are under 130,000 distinct CDR3 sequences; the ten largest clones contain more than 1.5%. The source material was blood. The origin of this receptor is a human donor with ulcerative colitis or Crohn's disease, or a healthy co-twin of an affected twin (not recorded which). J is TRBJ1-3 and V is TRBV5-1. The CDR3 spells CASSSSTGLGNTIYF.